The rows below give T cell receptor beta chains drawn from one sample of a study of cytomegalovirus exposure and HLA in healthy donors. Libraries were prepared by immunoSEQ multiplex PCR; TCRdb keeps only in-frame clonotypes and omits some of them. The table includes approximately 150,000 clones, around 86% detected once. The sample was PBMCs. These receptors originate from a male donor in good health and CMV-seronegative. Each CDR3 is given with its conserved first and last residue. A D gene is named only where the DNA matches it firmly. Only part of the rows carry a size: once, few, many, or a class if the clone is expanded.

TRBD1,TRBV29-1,TRBJ1-2,NA,13,TGCAGCGCCCGAGGGACAGGGGTCTATGGCTACACCTTC,CSARGTGVYGYTF
NA,TRBV6-5,TRBJ1-5,NA,15,TGTGCCAGCAGTTACTCGTTCGGAGATGGTGGGCCCCAGCATTTT,CASSYSFGDGGPQHF
NA,TRBV6-5,TRBJ1-5,NA,16,TGTGCCAGCAGTTCGTACCGTCAGGGACAAAATCAGCCCCAGCATTTT,CASSSYRQGQNQPQHF
NA,TRBV4-1,TRBJ2-5,NA,14,TGCGCCAGCAGCTATGGACACATCCAAGAGACCCAGTACTTC,CASSYGHIQETQYF
TRBD1,TRBV10-1,TRBJ2-3,NA,15,TGCGCCAGTAGTGACAGGGGGCGAGGTACAGATACGCAGTATTTT,CASSDRGRGTDTQYF
NA,TRBV10-2,TRBJ2-1,NA,12,TGCGCCAGCCTAGGACTTCCCAATGAGCAGTTCTTC,CASLGLPNEQFF
NA,TRBV27,TRBJ2-2,few,18,TGTGCCAGCAGTTTATTGAGCTCGGGCAGGGGAGACACCGGGGAGCTGTTTTTT,CASSLLSSGRGDTGELFF
TRBD2,TRBV25-1,TRBJ2-6,NA,17,TGTGCCAGCGTTCCGGGAGGGTACCCCTCTGGGGCCAACGTCCTGACTTTC,CASVPGGYPSGANVLTF
NA,TRBV18,TRBJ2-5,NA,12,TGTGCCAGCTCACCACTCGGGGAGACCCAGTACTTC,CASSPLGETQYF
NA,TRBV5-1,TRBJ2-7,NA,13,TGCGCCAGCAGCTTGGCGGGGTCATACGAGCAGTACTTC,CASSLAGSYEQYF
TRBD1,TRBV27,TRBJ2-7,NA,16,TGTGCCAGCACCTCTCACCTTGGGACAGGGCCCTACAAGCAGTACTTC,CASTSHLGTGPYKQYF
TRBD1,TRBV5-4,TRBJ2-3,NA,15,TGTGCCAGCAGCTCTAGACAGGGGCCGGGAGATACGCAGTATTTT,CASSSRQGPGDTQYF
NA,TRBV5-1,TRBJ1-2,NA,13,TGCGCCAGCAGCCCCCGGGGGAACTATGGCTACACCTTC,CASSPRGNYGYTF
NA,TRBV28,TRBJ1-2,few,13,TGTGCCAGCAGTTTAGTCGGCAGGGTTGGCTACACCTTC,CASSLVGRVGYTF
NA,TRBV5-4,TRBJ2-2,NA,14,TGTGCCAGCAGCTCGGGATACATTTCCAGGGAGCTGTTTTTT,CASSSGYISRELFF
NA,TRBV4-2,TRBJ2-6,NA,17,TGTGCCAGCAGCCACACCGCGGGGCTCTCTGGGGCCAACGTCCTGACTTTC,CASSHTAGLSGANVLTF
NA,TRBV7-2,TRBJ2-3,NA,16,TGTGCCAGCAGCTTAGCGCTAGGGACAAGCACAGATACGCAGTATTTT,CASSLALGTSTDTQYF
NA,TRBV14,TRBJ2-5,NA,12,TGTGCCAGCAGCCAAATTCCGGAGACCCAGTACTTC,CASSQIPETQYF
NA,TRBV30,TRBJ1-5,NA,14,TGTGCCTGGAGTTGGCAGGGGACCGTTCAGCCCCAGCATTTT,CAWSWQGTVQPQHF
TRBD2,TRBV5-1,TRBJ2-7,NA,15,TGCGCCAGCAGCGCCCCAGAGCGGGGGGACTACGAGCAGTACTTC,CASSAPERGDYEQYF
TRBD2,TRBV2,TRBJ2-1,NA,15,TGTGCCAGCAGTAGAGGACTAGCGGGGTGGAATGAGCAGTTCTTC,CASSRGLAGWNEQFF
TRBD1,TRBV9,TRBJ2-5,NA,14,TGTGCCAGCAGCGCGGGACAGCCTCAAGAGACCCAGTACTTC,CASSAGQPQETQYF
NA,TRBV6-6,TRBJ1-4,NA,14,TGTGCCAGCAGTTACGACTACCGGAGGGAAAAACTGTTTTTT,CASSYDYRREKLFF
TRBD1,TRBV2,TRBJ1-2,NA,15,TGTGCCAGCAGTGATCAGGGGGCGCGAGACTATGGCTACACCTTC,CASSDQGARDYGYTF
NA,TRBV4-1,TRBJ2-7,NA,16,TGCGCCAGCAGACACCATCCGGGAACAGAAAACTACGAGCAGTACTTC,CASRHHPGTENYEQYF
NA,TRBV6-6,TRBJ2-2,NA,14,TGTGCCAGCAGTTACCAACTGAACACCGGGGAGCTGTTTTTT,CASSYQLNTGELFF
TRBD1,TRBV19,TRBJ1-2,once,15,TGTGCCAGTAGTGTACAGGGGGGGTCCTTCTATGGCTACACCTTC,CASSVQGGSFYGYTF
NA,TRBV19,TRBJ2-1,NA,13,TGTGCCAGTAGTACCAGACGAGGGAATGAGCAGTTCTTC,CASSTRRGNEQFF
NA,TRBV13,TRBJ1-4,NA,17,TGTGCCAGCAGCCTAAGGACAGACATGGCGGCTAATGAAAAACTGTTTTTT,CASSLRTDMAANEKLFF
NA,TRBV5-1,TRBJ2-5,NA,13,TGCGCCAGCAGCTTCCCCCCCATAGAGACCCAGTACTTC,CASSFPPIETQYF
NA,TRBV6-5,TRBJ1-5,NA,15,TGTGCCAGCAGTTACTCGGGCAGTAGCAATCAGCCCCAGCATTTT,CASSYSGSSNQPQHF
TRBD1,TRBV5-1,TRBJ1-4,NA,14,TGCGCCAGCAGCCCGACAGGGGATAATGAAAAACTGTTTTTT,CASSPTGDNEKLFF
TRBD1,TRBV4-1,TRBJ2-7,NA,15,TGCGCCAGCAGCCAAGACGGCAGGGGGTCGGGCGAGCAGTACTTC,CASSQDGRGSGEQYF
TRBD2,TRBV5-1,TRBJ2-1,NA,18,TGCGCCAGCAGCCAGAACCCCCTAGCGGGTGGGTCCTACAATGAGCAGTTCTTC,CASSQNPLAGGSYNEQFF
NA,TRBV7-9,TRBJ1-3,NA,12,TGTGCCAGCGCAGGGTCGGGAAACACCATATATTTT,CASAGSGNTIYF
TRBD1,TRBV18,TRBJ1-2,NA,14,TGTGCCAGCTCTCAGGGGGGAATGAGTTATGGCTACACCTTC,CASSQGGMSYGYTF
TRBD2,TRBV29-1,TRBJ2-1,NA,18,TGCAGCGTTGATTCGAGCGGGGGCCATAATTTAAACTACAATGAGCAGTTCTTC,CSVDSSGGHNLNYNEQFF
TRBD2,TRBV5-4,TRBJ2-5,NA,14,TGCGCCAGCAGCCTGACTAGCGGGGGGGAGACCCAGTACTTC,CASSLTSGGETQYF
TRBD1,TRBV5-6,TRBJ1-5,few,18,TGTGCCAGCAGCCACAGTGGGACAGGGCGATATAGCAATCAGCCCCAGCATTTT,CASSHSGTGRYSNQPQHF
NA,TRBV7-2,TRBJ1-3,once,14,TGTGCCAGCAGCTTAGGCTCAGGGCGAAACACCATATATTTT,CASSLGSGRNTIYF
TRBD1,TRBV4-1,TRBJ1-5,NA,16,TGCGCCAGCAGCCAAGCTTGGACAGGGGGAAATCAGCCCCAGCATTTT,CASSQAWTGGNQPQHF
NA,TRBV10-3,TRBJ1-2,once,15,TGTGCCATCAGTGAGTTCGGGGGAGTTAGTTATGGCTACACCTTC,CAISEFGGVSYGYTF
TRBD2,TRBV6-1,TRBJ2-3,NA,15,TGTGCCAGCAGGGAACTAGCGGGGTTTTCAGATACGCAGTATTTT,CASRELAGFSDTQYF
TRBD1,TRBV25-1,TRBJ1-2,few,15,TGTGCCAGCAGTGAATACCGGACAGGGCACTATGGCTACACCTTC,CASSEYRTGHYGYTF
NA,TRBV18,TRBJ2-6,NA,15,TGTGCCAGCTCCCAGGGGCGGACTGGGGCCAACGTCCTGACTTTC,CASSQGRTGANVLTF
TRBD1,TRBV11-2,TRBJ1-2,NA,13,TGTGCCAGCAGCCCGGGACAGGACTATGGCTACACCTTC,CASSPGQDYGYTF
TRBD1,TRBV9,TRBJ2-1,NA,16,TGTGCCAGCAGCGTATCGGGACAGGCTTACTACAATGAGCAGTTCTTC,CASSVSGQAYYNEQFF
TRBD1,TRBV5-6,TRBJ1-2,NA,14,TGTGCCAGCAGGCCGTCTGACAGGGGTGGCAGCTACACCTTC,CASRPSDRGGSYTF
NA,TRBV25-1,TRBJ1-1,NA,15,TGTGCCAGCAGTGACCCCCCGGGGGGGAACACTGAAGCTTTCTTT,CASSDPPGGNTEAFF
TRBD1,TRBV18,TRBJ2-2,NA,16,TGTGCCAGCTCACCTGCGGACAGGTTGGTCACCGGGGAGCTGTTTTTT,CASSPADRLVTGELFF
TRBD1,TRBV4-1,TRBJ1-5,few,14,TGCGCCAGCAGCCAAACAGGGGTGCATCAGCCCCAGCATTTT,CASSQTGVHQPQHF